This T cell receptor beta chain was captured by sequencing in a study of response to subunit inactivated influenza vaccine. Study-wide points: T cells newly recruited by each seasonal influenza vaccination are few, the authors suggested.

TCRdb passed the RT-PCR reads through MiXCR, listing each CDR3 protein once. Among roughly 500,000 distinct CDR3 sequences listed, about 25% were seen once. In regard to this clonotype: Its target is not known.

The TCR comes from a middle-aged man who received an inactivated influenza vaccine. Sample: CD4+ T cells sorted from PBMCs, taken 5 days after vaccination.

Written as DNA, the CDR3 is TGTGCCAGCAGCTTGGGAGCGGGGGGCGGGGAGACCCAGTACTTC. Amino acid sequence: CASSLGAGGGETQYF. The chain uses TRBV5-4 and TRBJ2-5; 9 bases line up with TRBD2. The CDR3 totals 15 residues. Germline trimming cut 0 bases from V and 5 bases from J; bases unmatched to any gene: 5. Germline assignment: CDR1 SGHNT and CDR2 YYREEE (reference sequence).